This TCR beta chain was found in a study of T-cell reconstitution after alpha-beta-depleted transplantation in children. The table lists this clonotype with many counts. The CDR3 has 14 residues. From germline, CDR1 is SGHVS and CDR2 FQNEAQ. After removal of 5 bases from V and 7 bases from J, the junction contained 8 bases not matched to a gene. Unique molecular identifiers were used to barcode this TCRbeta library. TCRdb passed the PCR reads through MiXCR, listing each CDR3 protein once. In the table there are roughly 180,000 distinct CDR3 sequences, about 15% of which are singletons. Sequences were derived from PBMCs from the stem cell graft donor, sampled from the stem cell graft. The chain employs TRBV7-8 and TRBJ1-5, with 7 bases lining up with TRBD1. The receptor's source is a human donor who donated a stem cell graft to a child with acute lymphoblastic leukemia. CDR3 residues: CASSQGGRGQPQHF. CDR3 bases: TGTGCCAGCAGCCAGGGGGGACGAGGGCAGCCCCAGCATTTT.